The rows below give T cell receptor beta chains drawn from one sample of a study of a mutant IDH1 vaccine in newly diagnosed glioma. These receptors' antigens are unknown. Using immunoSEQ multiplex PCR, the repertoire was profiled, and TCRdb retains in-frame clones only, with some absent. The sample yields about 85,000 clones, roughly 89% seen once. The starting material was PBMCs, obtained from a glioma patient whose treatment included an IDH1 peptide vaccine. The source of these receptors is a woman between 50 and 59 years old with glioma. Each CDR3 is given with its conserved first and last residue. A D gene is named only where the DNA matches it firmly. Some rows mark clone size as missing; the rest say once, few, many or name a class of expanded clone.

>TRBD1|TRBV7-9|TRBJ1-2|NA
TGTGCCAGCAGCTGGGACAGGGGCTATGGCTACACCTTC
CASSWDRGYGYTF
>NA|TRBV4-1|TRBJ2-1|NA
TGCGCCAGCAGCCAATCGCGCTCCTACAATGAGCAGTTCTTC
CASSQSRSYNEQFF
>TRBD1|TRBV10-3|TRBJ1-2|NA
TGTGCCATCAGCGGGACAGGGGGCAGCGGCTACACCTTC
CAISGTGGSGYTF
>TRBD1|TRBV9|TRBJ2-7|NA
TGTGCCAGCAGCGTAGCTGGGACAGCCTACGAGCAGTACTTC
CASSVAGTAYEQYF
>NA|TRBV27|TRBJ1-1|NA
TGTGCCAGCAGTTTATCGAAGGTCCATCGGCGCGACAGGTTCACTGAAGCTTTCTTT
CASSLSKVHRRDRFTEAFF
>NA|TRBV6-5|TRBJ1-5|few
TGTGCCAGCAGCCTGTACCCCGGTCAGCCCCAGCATTTT
CASSLYPGQPQHF
>TRBD1|TRBV28|TRBJ2-5|NA
TGTGCCAGCAGTCCCGGGACAGCTTGGCAAGAGACCCAGTACTTC
CASSPGTAWQETQYF
>NA|TRBV7-9|TRBJ2-7|once
TGTGCCAGCAGCTTATCCCCCTACGAGCAGTACTTC
CASSLSPYEQYF
>TRBD2|TRBV19|TRBJ2-2|NA
TGTGCCAGTAGTATCATCCTAGCGGCGAACACCGGGGAGCTGTTTTTT
CASSIILAANTGELFF
>TRBD2|TRBV7-9|TRBJ2-7|NA
TGTGCCAGCAGCTTAGTTAGACTAGCGGGGTCCTACGAGCAGTACTTC
CASSLVRLAGSYEQYF
>NA|TRBV19|TRBJ1-5|NA
TGTGCCAGTAGAAGAGGGAGTGGAGAAAATCAGCCCCAGCATTTT
CASRRGSGENQPQHF
>NA|TRBV5-1|TRBJ2-7|once
TGCGCCAGCAGCCCGGACACCCCCTACGAGCAGTACTTC
CASSPDTPYEQYF
>NA|TRBV20-1|TRBJ2-1|NA
TGCAGTGCCCCCAGGAACAATGAGCAGTTCTTC
CSAPRNNEQFF
>TRBD1|TRBV5-4|TRBJ1-1|NA
TGTGCCAGCAGCTGGGACAGGGGGAACACTGAAGCTTTCTTT
CASSWDRGNTEAFF
>NA|TRBV4-1|TRBJ1-6|NA
TGCGCCAGCAGCCAACCGGGACACAATTCACCCCTCCACTTT
CASSQPGHNSPLHF
>TRBD1|TRBV28|TRBJ1-3|once
TGTGCCAGCAGCCCAGGCGGGACAGGGTGGTATTTT
CASSPGGTGWYF
>TRBD1|TRBV7-3|TRBJ2-3|NA
TGTGCCAGCAGCTGGACAGGGGGCGGCACAGATACGCAGTATTTT
CASSWTGGGTDTQYF
>NA|TRBV6-5|TRBJ2-7|NA
TGTGCCAGCGGCGGGACAGATTCCTACGAGCAGTACTTC
CASGGTDSYEQYF
>TRBD1|TRBV6-5|TRBJ1-2|few
TGTGCCAGCAGTTACTCAGGACAGGGAGACTATGGCTACACCTTC
CASSYSGQGDYGYTF
>NA|TRBV2|TRBJ2-5|NA
TGTGCCAGCAGTGAAACAGGGCCCTGGGGAGAGACCCAGTACTTC
CASSETGPWGETQYF
>TRBD2|TRBV28|TRBJ2-7|NA
TGTGCCAGCAGTGAGGTACTAGCGGGCCGGGGGGCCGAGCAGTACTTC
CASSEVLAGRGAEQYF
>NA|TRBV11-2|TRBJ2-5|NA
TGTGCCAGCAGCTCCGGGCCAGAGACCCAGTACTTC
CASSSGPETQYF
>TRBD1|TRBV9|TRBJ2-1|NA
TGTGCCAGCAGCGTACGAGGACAGGGAAACAATGAGCAGTTCTTC
CASSVRGQGNNEQFF
>NA|TRBV7-9|TRBJ1-4|NA
TGTGCCAGCAGCCCGGTGGGGGTCGGAAATGAAAAACTGTTTTTT
CASSPVGVGNEKLFF
>TRBD2|TRBV9|TRBJ2-1|NA
TGTGCCAGCAGCCCCTCGGGGACTAGCGGGAATAATGAGCAGTTCTTC
CASSPSGTSGNNEQFF
>NA|TRBV6-1|TRBJ2-7|NA
TGTGCCAGCAGTGACAGGGTACCATACTACGAGCAGTACTTC
CASSDRVPYYEQYF
>TRBD2|TRBV7-3|TRBJ2-5|NA
TGTGCCAGCAGCTTCGGGGGGCAAGAGACCCAGTACTTC
CASSFGGQETQYF
>NA|TRBV5-8|TRBJ1-2|NA
TGTGCCAGCAGCTTGGCCACAGGGAACTATGGCTACACCTTC
CASSLATGNYGYTF
>TRBD1|TRBV10-3|TRBJ1-2|few
TGTGCCATCATGAATAGGGACAGGGCGGGATATGGCTACACCTTC
CAIMNRDRAGYGYTF
>TRBD2|TRBV7-3|TRBJ2-1|NA
TGTGCCAGCAGCTTAACGTGGACTAGCTGGAATGAGCAGTTCTTC
CASSLTWTSWNEQFF
>NA|TRBV28|TRBJ1-2|NA
TGTGCCAGCAGTTTATTGAGTGCGGGTGGCGATGGCTACACCTTC
CASSLLSAGGDGYTF
>NA|TRBV7-9|TRBJ1-2|once
TGTGCCAGCAGCTTAGCGGGGGGCGTCGGCTATGGCTACACCTTC
CASSLAGGVGYGYTF
>TRBD2|TRBV9|TRBJ2-3|NA
TGTGCCAGCAGCGGTAGACTAGCGGGACGAACAGATACGCAGTATTTT
CASSGRLAGRTDTQYF
>NA|TRBV6-6|TRBJ2-7|NA
TGTGCCAGCAGTTACTCCCACTCCTACGAGCAGTACTTC
CASSYSHSYEQYF
>NA|TRBV11-2|TRBJ1-6|NA
TGTGCCAGCACCTTGGGGCCCCATTCACCCCTCCACTTT
CASTLGPHSPLHF
>NA|TRBV2|TRBJ1-5|NA
TGTGCCAGCAGTGCTCCAGGCACCAATCAGCCCCAGCATTTT
CASSAPGTNQPQHF
>NA|TRBV11-2|TRBJ1-1|once
TGTGCCAGCACTCCGATTCCGAACACTGAAGCTTTCTTT
CASTPIPNTEAFF
>TRBD2|TRBV7-3|TRBJ2-3|NA
TGTGCCAGTAGTTTATTCTTCGGCGGGAGTTCAAGCGATACGCAGTATTTT
CASSLFFGGSSSDTQYF
>TRBD1|TRBV27|TRBJ2-3|NA
TGTGCCAGCAGTAGGGACAGGGGGCCTCAAGGGACAGATACGCAGTATTTT
CASSRDRGPQGTDTQYF
>TRBD2|TRBV5-8|TRBJ2-7|NA
TGTGCCAGCAGCCTCGGGCGGGAAACTAGCGGGAGGGCCCACGAGCAGTACTTC
CASSLGRETSGRAHEQYF
>NA|TRBV4-2|TRBJ2-7|NA
TGTGCCAGCAGCCAAGAGCGGGTAGGTACGCGCGAGCAGTACTTC
CASSQERVGTREQYF